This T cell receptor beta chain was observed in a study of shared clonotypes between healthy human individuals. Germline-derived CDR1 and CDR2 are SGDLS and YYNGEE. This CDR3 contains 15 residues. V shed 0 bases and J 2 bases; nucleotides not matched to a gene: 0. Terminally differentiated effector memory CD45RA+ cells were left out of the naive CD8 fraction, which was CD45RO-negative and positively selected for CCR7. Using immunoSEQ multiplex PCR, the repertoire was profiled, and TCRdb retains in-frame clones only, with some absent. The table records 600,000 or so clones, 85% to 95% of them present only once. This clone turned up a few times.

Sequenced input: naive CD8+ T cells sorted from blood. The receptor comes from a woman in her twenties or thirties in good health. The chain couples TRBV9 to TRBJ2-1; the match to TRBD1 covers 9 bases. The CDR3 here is CASSVGQGAYNEQFF. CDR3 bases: TGTGCCAGCAGCGTAGGACAGGGGGCCTACAATGAGCAGTTCTTC.